These 29 T cell receptor beta chains came from one sample sequenced in a study of shared clonotypes between healthy human individuals. Method: immunoSEQ multiplex PCR; TCRdb's copy keeps in-frame clones and lacks some. The profile shows some 1,400,000 clones, roughly 97% of them singletons. Sequenced input: naive CD4+ T cells sorted from blood. Subset: CD45RA+ positively selected. The receptor source for this set is a man younger than 40 in good health.

The chain recombines TRBV2 with TRBJ2-7, with TRBD1 matching over 10 bases. The CDR3 covers 13 residues. Germline V gene data show CDR1 as SNHLY and CDR2 as FYNNEI. With V trimmed by 7 bases and J by 3 bases, 3 bases remained unmatched. The CDR3 bases are TGTGCCAGCACCCGGACAGGGGGCTACGAGCAGTACTTC. Its translation: CASTRTGGYEQYF.

About this clone: Other DNA sequences in the sample encode the same CDR3. This sequence joins TRBV14 and TRBJ2-1, with D unresolved. This CDR3 comprises 13 residues. Looked up from germline, CDR1 is SGHDN and CDR2 is FVKESK. V shed 1 base and J shed 2 bases, with 3 bases lying between them. DNA for the CDR3: TGTGCCAGCAGCCAAGGGCCCTACAATGAGCAGTTCTTC. It codes for CASSQGPYNEQFF.

The rearrangement links TRBV7-9 to TRBJ2-1; D perhaps matches TRBD2 (5 bases). The CDR3 spans 16 residues. V lost 5 bases and J 5 bases, leaving 19 bases between the germline ends. Germline values: CDR1 SEHNR, CDR2 FQNEAQ (reference sequence). The CDR3 DNA reads TGTGCCAGCAGCGAGTGGGCGGGTGTTGAGAACAATGAGCAGTTCTTC. Protein: CASSEWAGVENNEQFF.

The J gene is TRBJ2-3, the V gene TRBV2; 8 nucleotides match TRBD1. Germline V gives CDR1 SNHLY, CDR2 FYNNEI. The trim removed 9 bases at V and 3 bases at J, leaving 8 bases unmatched. The CDR3 is 14 residues long. CDR3 protein: CARTGVGRTDTQYF. CDR3 bases: TGTGCCAGGACAGGGGTGGGGCGGACAGATACGCAGTATTTT.

The chain uses TRBV18 and TRBJ2-7; unclear D gene. Trimming removed 0 bases from V and 2 bases from J, with 8 bases in between. The V gene's germline CDR1 is KGHSH and CDR2 LQKENI. The CDR3 extends over 14 amino acids. CDR3 DNA sequence: TGTGCCAGCTCACCACCGGGATCCCCCTACGAGCAGTACTTC. This sequence encodes CASSPPGSPYEQYF.

In its sample, this clone was seen once. V gene TRBV27 combines with J gene TRBJ2-1, with 12 bases lining up with TRBD2. CDR1 and CDR2 (germline): MNHEY, SMNVEV (reference sequence). V shed 4 bases, J shed 4 bases, and the junction held 5 bases outside the gene matches. The CDR3 length is 16 residues. In DNA, the CDR3 is TGTGCCAGCAGTTCAAACCTAGCGGGAGGGTACAATGAGCAGTTCTTC. This codes for CASSSNLAGGYNEQFF.

The chain recombines TRBV5-6 with TRBJ1-2; 9 bases are shared with TRBD1. The CDR3 is 14 residues long. Germline V gene lookup returns CDR1 SGHDT and CDR2 YYEEEE. The V gene end was trimmed by 0 bases and the J gene end by 5 bases; junction bases not matched to a gene: 2. DNA of the CDR3: TGTGCCAGCAGCTTGGGGGACAGGGTTTATGGCTACACCTTC. Protein product: CASSLGDRVYGYTF.

J is TRBJ2-7 and V is TRBV5-1; 12 positions match TRBD2. Germline-derived CDR1 and CDR2 are SGHRS and YFSETQ. There are 15 residues in the CDR3. With 4 bases clipped from V and 4 bases from J, the junction kept 6 bases outside the gene matches. In nucleotides, the CDR3 is TGCGCCAGCAGCGCTGGACTAGCGGGACCATACGAGCAGTACTTC. This translates into CASSAGLAGPYEQYF.

This rearrangement joins TRBV10-1 to TRBJ2-7, with 10 nucleotides matching TRBD2. CDR3 size: 14 residues. V trimming: 2 bases; J trimming: 7 bases; junction bases outside the gene matches: 5. Germline V gives CDR1 WNHNN, CDR2 SYGVQD (reference sequence). The CDR3 spells CASSEGGLAREQYF. In nucleotides, the CDR3 is TGCGCCAGCAGTGAGGGGGGACTAGCGCGGGAGCAGTACTTC.

Of note for this clone: Distinct nucleotide sequences in the sample also encode this CDR3. V and J are TRBV5-1 and TRBJ2-1, with 11 nucleotides matching TRBD2. This CDR3 has 15 amino acids. V lost 0 bases to trimming and J lost 4 bases; unmatched junction nucleotides: 0. Germline lookup yields CDR1 SGHRS and CDR2 YFSETQ. The CDR3 loop reads CASSLGLAGYNEQFF. The CDR3 DNA reads as TGCGCCAGCAGCTTGGGACTAGCGGGGTACAATGAGCAGTTCTTC.

The V and J genes are TRBV5-4 and TRBJ1-1, with TRBD1 matching 7 bases. V shed 1 base, J shed 3 bases, and the junction held 3 bases outside the gene matches. The CDR3 is made up of 14 amino acids. Germline V CDR1 and CDR2: SGHNT, YYREEE (reference sequence). Here the CDR3 reads CASSLTGDYTEAFF. CDR3 nucleotide sequence: TGTGCCAGCAGCTTGACAGGGGATTACACTGAAGCTTTCTTT.

The rearrangement joins TRBV5-6 to TRBJ2-7; tentative D call: TRBD2 (6 bases). The CDR3 consists of 14 residues. Germline CDR1 SGHDT, CDR2 YYEEEE. Between the trimmed V and J ends, which lost 4 bases and 2 bases, there was a span of 13 bases. CDR3 sequence: CASSTLASAYEQYF. The CDR3 DNA sequence: TGTGCCAGCAGCACCCTAGCGTCAGCCTACGAGCAGTACTTC.

The genes are TRBV25-1 and TRBJ1-5, with D possibly TRBD1 on 5 matching bases. The CDR3 runs 15 residues. Germline values: CDR1 MGHDK, CDR2 SYGVNS. Trimming removed 1 base from V and 3 bases from J, with 10 bases in between. This chain's CDR3 is CASSESSRDNQPQHF. DNA of the CDR3: TGTGCCAGCAGTGAATCGAGCAGGGACAATCAGCCCCAGCATTTT.

The rearrangement links TRBV23-1 to TRBJ2-7; tentatively, D is TRBD2 (6 bases). TRBV23-1 is an ORF, and what it does is uncertain. There are 16 residues in the CDR3. The V and J ends lost 2 bases and 3 bases respectively, with 17 bases between them. The CDR3 loop is CASSQGPSGPNYEQYF. The CDR3 DNA follows: TGCGCCAGCAGTCAAGGCCCGAGCGGGCCCAACTACGAGCAGTACTTC.

The CDR3 here is CASSYSVAGVYEQYF. Written as DNA, the CDR3 is TGTGCCAGCAGTTACTCCGTAGCGGGAGTTTACGAGCAGTACTTC. The rearrangement joins TRBV6-5 to TRBJ2-7; 9 bases match TRBD2. The V segment lost 0 bases and the J segment 4 bases; nucleotides outside the gene matches: 4. The CDR3 extends over 15 amino acids. Germline loops: CDR1 MNHEY, CDR2 SVGAGI.

This chain links TRBV5-1 with TRBJ2-3; a weak D match, TRBD1 (6 bases). CDR1 is SGHRS, CDR2 YFSETQ, per germline. V gave up 4 bases and J gave up 6 bases, with 15 bases separating them. The CDR3 is 14 amino acids. CDR3 nucleotide sequence: TGCGCCAGCAGCCGGGACAAGGCAGATGATACGCAGTATTTT. Protein product: CASSRDKADDTQYF.

This clone was detected once. The chain couples TRBV28 to TRBJ2-3; unclear D gene. The V end was cut by 1 base, the J end by 4 bases, with 6 bases between. Germline V gene sequence: CDR1 MDHEN, CDR2 SYDVKM. This CDR3 comprises 13 residues. In nucleotides, the CDR3 is TGTGCCAGCAGTTTATTTCGGTCAGATACGCAGTATTTT. Its translation: CASSLFRSDTQYF.

The chain carries TRBV5-1 and TRBJ2-1; TRBD2 agrees at 8 bases. V lost 0 bases to trimming and J lost 7 bases; unmatched junction nucleotides: 15. This CDR3 is 18 amino acids long. CDR1 SGHRS and CDR2 YFSETQ come from the germline V gene. The CDR3 coding sequence is TGCGCCAGCAGCTTGGAAGGCGCTAGCGGGTTTGGGGGGAATGAGCAGTTCTTC. Translating it yields CASSLEGASGFGGNEQFF.

This clone was seen just once. The gene calls are TRBV2 and TRBJ2-7, with 8 bases fitting TRBD1. Germline trimming cut 6 bases from V and 3 bases from J; bases unmatched to any gene: 10. This CDR3 comprises 15 residues. The germline CDR1 and CDR2 sequences are SNHLY and FYNNEI. CDR3 nucleotide sequence: TGTGCCAGCAGCGAATTGACAGGGGCAGGCTACGAGCAGTACTTC. This encodes CASSELTGAGYEQYF.

The rearrangement joins TRBV28 to TRBJ2-2, with D possibly being TRBD2 (6 bases). CDR1 is MDHEN, CDR2 SYDVKM, per germline. The germline V and J ends were trimmed by 8 bases and 6 bases, with 16 bases remaining between them. The CDR3 runs to 14 residues. The DNA for the CDR3 is TGTGCCAGCGGGAGACGCTGGAGGGCCGGGGAGCTGTTTTTT. Its translation: CASGRRWRAGELFF.

The chain joins TRBV7-9 to TRBJ1-1, with 8 bases that match TRBD1. Germline V gene lookup returns CDR1 SEHNR and CDR2 FQNEAQ (reference sequence). After removal of 5 bases from V and 6 bases from J, the junction contained 20 bases not matched to a gene. This CDR3 has 18 residues. CDR3 loop: CASSIGDRRWKREPEAFF. CDR3 DNA sequence: TGTGCCAGCAGCATCGGGGACAGGCGATGGAAGAGGGAGCCTGAAGCTTTCTTT.

On this clone itself: At one end the junction does not follow the germline gene, possibly because of a read error. The rearrangement joins TRBV6-1 to TRBJ2-4; D unclear. The CDR3 covers 10 residues. Germline lookup yields CDR1 MNHNS and CDR2 SASEGT. In DNA, the CDR3 is TGTGCCTCAAAAGGAGCGCTTTGTCTTTTC. Amino acid sequence: CASKGALCLF.

The chain links TRBV5-4 to TRBJ2-5; 13 bases map to TRBD2. In germline, CDR1 is SGHNT, CDR2 YYREEE (reference sequence). The V gene end was trimmed by 4 bases and the J gene end by 1 base; junction bases not matched to a gene: 4. The CDR3 has 16 amino acids. The DNA for the CDR3 is TGTGCCAGCAGCGGACTAGCGGGAGACACCCAAGAGACCCAGTACTTC. The encoded protein is CASSGLAGDTQETQYF.

The chain combines TRBV4-1 with TRBJ2-7; 7 nucleotides match TRBD1. From germline, CDR1 is MGHRA and CDR2 YSYEKL. The CDR3 covers 15 residues. V shed 4 bases and J 2 bases; nucleotides not matched to a gene: 8. CDR3 in DNA: TGCGCCAGCAGCCGGCCGGGACAGCTGCCCTACGAGCAGTACTTC. Protein: CASSRPGQLPYEQYF.

This rearrangement joins TRBV28 to TRBJ2-7; possible D gene TRBD2, 5 bases. Germline V gene lookup returns CDR1 MDHEN and CDR2 SYDVKM. The germline V and J ends were trimmed by 5 bases and 4 bases, with 18 bases remaining between them. The CDR3 has 15 amino acids. The CDR3 DNA reads TGTGCCAGCAGTAGCCCTAGTGAGAGGAGGTACGAGCAGTACTTC. It codes for CASSSPSERRYEQYF.

The chain joins TRBV29-1 to TRBJ2-2; 7 nucleotides match TRBD1. CDR3 size: 15 residues. J gave up 0 bases and V 6 bases, and 7 bases lay outside the gene matches. Looked up from germline, CDR1 is SQVTM and CDR2 is ANQGSEA. CDR3 loop: CSVVTGLSNTGELFF. The CDR3 nucleotides read TGCAGCGTCGTGACAGGGTTATCGAACACCGGGGAGCTGTTTTTT.

The chain carries TRBV5-5 and TRBJ2-3; the D is unclear. Between the trimmed V and J ends, which lost 3 bases and 2 bases, there was a span of 10 bases. CDR3 length equals 14 residues. Looked up from germline, CDR1 is SGHKS and CDR2 is YYEKEE (reference sequence). In DNA form, the CDR3 reads TGTGCCAGCAGCTCGGGCCTCCTCACAGATACGCAGTATTTT. Translating it yields CASSSGLLTDTQYF. The variable domain in full, completed from reference TRBV5-5 and TRBJ2-3, reads DAGVTQSPTHLIKTRGQQVTLRCSPISGHKSVSWYQQVLGQGPQFIFQYYEKEERGRGNFPDRFSARQFPNYSSELNVNALLLGDSALYLCASSSGLLTDTQYFGPGTRLTVL.

The V call is TRBV11-3, the J call TRBJ2-1; 9 nucleotides agree with TRBD1. Trimming took 0 bases from V and 4 from J; bases not matched to a gene: 4. The CDR3 totals 16 residues. Germline V gene data show CDR1 as SGHNT and CDR2 as YENEEA. The CDR3 coding sequence is TGTGCCAGCAGCTTAGAGGGACAGGGACCTTACAATGAGCAGTTCTTC. It translates to CASSLEGQGPYNEQFF.

The chain links TRBV6-5 to TRBJ2-7; D might be TRBD2 (5 bases). Looked up from germline, CDR1 is MNHEY and CDR2 is SVGAGI. The CDR3 covers 16 residues. Between the trimmed V and J ends, which lost 1 base and 2 bases, there was a span of 15 bases. CDR3 amino acids: CASSYYPRGLTYEQYF. The DNA for the CDR3 is TGTGCCAGCAGTTACTATCCAAGAGGGCTAACCTACGAGCAGTACTTC.